One sample yielded the 4 T cell receptor beta chains listed below, sequenced in a study of blood T cell repertoires in COVID-19. Sequencing used immunoSEQ multiplex PCR; TCRdb keeps in-frame clones, though not all of them. This table has roughly 220,000 clones, just under 85% appearing once. The sequencing sample was made of PBMCs or T cells enriched from blood (not recorded which). The receptors were gathered from a woman aged 40 to 50 with acute COVID-19.

This clone was recorded only once. This sequence joins TRBV7-8 and TRBJ1-1; D perhaps matches TRBD1 (6 bases). This CDR3 is built from 14 residues. V was cut by 7 bases and J by 3 bases, with 15 bases left in between. From germline, CDR1 is SGHVS and CDR2 FQNEAQ. In DNA form, the CDR3 reads TGTGCCAGCACCCAGTTGGGACACGACACTGAAGCTTTCTTT. It translates to CASTQLGHDTEAFF.

The chain links TRBV29-1 to TRBJ1-5; no firm D call. The CDR3 length is 14 residues. Germline CDR1 reads SQVTM; CDR2 reads ANQGSEA. Deletions cut 4 bases from V and 0 bases from J, with 10 bases between. Here the CDR3 reads CSVVAGNSNQPQHF. Written as DNA, the CDR3 is TGCAGCGTTGTGGCAGGAAATAGCAATCAGCCCCAGCATTTT.

This chain connects TRBV24-1 to TRBJ2-5; D is uncertain. CDR1 KGHDR and CDR2 SFDVKD come from the germline V gene. The CDR3 extends over 15 amino acids. Trimming took 4 bases from V and 1 from J, leaving 12 bases between them. CDR3 region: CATSEPPLRQETQYF. In DNA, the CDR3 is TGTGCCACCAGTGAACCTCCTCTACGCCAAGAGACCCAGTACTTC.

The chain combines TRBV30 with TRBJ1-2; TRBD1 matches at 10 bases. The V gene's germline CDR1 is GTSNPN and CDR2 SVGIG (reference sequence). Trimming removed 1 base from V and 7 bases from J; junction bases left unmatched: 9. The CDR3 is made up of 15 amino acids. CDR3 DNA: TGTGCCTGGAGTGGCCGGACAGGGGGAGGCGGTGGCTACACCTTC. It codes for CAWSGRTGGGGGYTF.